Following are 4 T cell receptor beta chains from one sample sequenced in a study of CD8 T cells in Susac syndrome. An amount of RNA that ranged from 0.5 to 1 ug was reverse transcribed with random hexamers. TCRdb re-derived calls from the immunoSEQ multiplex PCR reads in MiXCR, one entry per CDR3 protein. Of about 130,000 distinct CDR3 sequences listed, roughly 80% are singletons. Sequencing input: CD8+ T cells from PBMCs. Receptors were obtained from a human donor with multiple sclerosis.

This chain connects TRBV10-3 to TRBJ1-2; unclear D gene. The V end lost 4 bases, the J end lost 4 bases, and 13 bases lay between the germline ends. CDR1 and CDR2 (germline): ENHRY, SYGVKD. This CDR3 has 14 amino acids. CDR3 DNA sequence: TGTGCCATCAGTGCCGCCCCTGGCGGCTATGGCTACACCTTC. Its translation: CAISAAPGGYGYTF.

The chain couples TRBV12-3 or TRBV12-4 to TRBJ1-1; D is uncertain. CDR3 length: 14 amino acids. The V and J ends lost 3 bases and 0 bases respectively, with 8 bases between them. In nucleotides, the CDR3 is TGTGCCAGCAGTTTCACGGCAGTGAACACTGAAGCTTTCTTT. Translation gives CASSFTAVNTEAFF.

The rearrangement uses TRBV27 and TRBJ1-2, with 9 bases identical to TRBD1. V shed 3 bases and J 7 bases; nucleotides not matched to a gene: 6. From germline, CDR1 is MNHEY and CDR2 SMNVEV (reference sequence). This CDR3 has 14 amino acids. The CDR3 sequence is CASSFTGTGSGYTF. Written as DNA, the CDR3 is TGTGCCAGCAGTTTCACCGGGACAGGGAGTGGCTACACCTTC.

The chain links TRBV7-9 to TRBJ2-2; 10 bases map to TRBD1. Germline loops: CDR1 SEHNR, CDR2 FQNEAQ (reference sequence). V shed 6 bases and J 4 bases; nucleotides not matched to a gene: 5. The CDR3 consists of 15 residues. The CDR3 protein is CASRTGTGVTGELFF. CDR3 bases: TGTGCCAGCAGGACCGGGACAGGGGTCACCGGGGAGCTGTTTTTT.